This entry features one T cell receptor beta chain sequence. Its target antigen remains unknown. No base quality values were provided; no much bigger clone lies one nucleotide off. Receptor libraries were prepared by RT-PCR. The sequencer listed for this sample is NextSeq 550. TCRdb redid the processing of the public reads, applying fastp at Q25 and MiXCR, and retained in-frame beta chains. Every distinct CDR3 protein forms one entry, paired with its most common genes and DNA. The sample table shows 17,000 or so distinct CDR3 sequences, and 25% to 30% are seen once. Jointly, the top ten make up 36% of the sample. The trim is 2 bases for V and 0 bases for J, with a gap of 7 bases between the germline ends. The CDR3 spans 14 residues, from the cysteine through the phenylalanine. The read is trimmed to its CDR3 DNA, 42 bases read in frame from base 1. CDR1 and CDR2, per the germline V gene (reference sequence), are MNHNY and SVGAGI.

This sample was taken from a study of patients and donors after allogeneic stem cell transplantation (dated by TCRdb to between 2020 and 2021). The sequencing sample was made of blood, either unsorted or a sorted T cell fraction (not recorded which). The sequence came from a human donor who was either an allogeneic HSCT recipient or a stem cell or donor lymphocyte infusion donor (not recorded which). It is not recorded whose cells these are; they may come from a transplant donor. The V and J genes are TRBV6-6 and TRBJ1-1, with TRBD1 perhaps the D gene, on 5 matching bases. The DNA sequence is given as TGTGCCAGCAGTTACAGGGGCTTGAACACTGAAGCTTTCTTT. The encoded protein is CASSYRGLNTEAFF.